These 15 T cell receptor beta chains originate from one sample sequenced in a study of T cell responses to AZD1222 COVID-19 vaccine. Some clones are missing from TCRdb's copy, which holds only in-frame ones; the method was immunoSEQ multiplex PCR. This table holds some 200,000 clones, over 85% found once. Sequences were derived from peripheral blood, sampled 28 days after the second dose of the MenACWY control vaccine. These receptors came from an adult who received the MenACWY meningococcal vaccine as a control.

V gene TRBV27 combines with J gene TRBJ2-1; D is perhaps TRBD1 or TRBD2 (5 bases each). There are 15 residues in the CDR3. Germline assignment: CDR1 MNHEY and CDR2 SMNVEV (reference sequence). Trimming took 4 bases from V and 6 from J, leaving 16 bases between them. The CDR3 here is CASSSRGVFSNEQFF. The CDR3 DNA is TGTGCCAGCAGTTCCAGAGGGGTTTTCTCCAATGAGCAGTTCTTC.

The rearrangement joins TRBV19 to TRBJ2-7, with 11 bases aligning to TRBD2. The germline V gene has CDR1 LNHDA and CDR2 SQIVND (reference sequence). Trimming removed 6 bases from V and 3 bases from J; junction bases left unmatched: 4. There are 14 residues in the CDR3. The DNA for the CDR3 is TGTGCCAGTAGCCGACTAGCGGGATACTACGAGCAGTACTTC. Its translation is CASSRLAGYYEQYF.

This clone was detected once. The rearrangement joins TRBV5-1 to TRBJ2-1; 12 bases agree with TRBD2. The germline V gene encodes CDR1 SGHRS and CDR2 YFSETQ. The trim removed 0 bases at V and 7 bases at J, leaving 5 bases unmatched. CDR3 size: 16 residues. The DNA of the CDR3 is TGCGCCAGCAGCTTGGGGCTAGCGGGAGGGAATAATGAGCAGTTCTTC. This translates into CASSLGLAGGNNEQFF.

The chain joins TRBV10-1 to TRBJ1-1; D possibly corresponds to TRBD1 (6 bases). This CDR3 comprises 15 residues. Trimming shortened V by 3 bases and J by 6 bases, and 17 bases separated the two germline ends. Germline assignment: CDR1 WNHNN and CDR2 SYGVQD (reference sequence). The CDR3 DNA is TGCGCCAGCAGTGATTACCCAGGGGTTAACGCTGAAGCTTTCTTT. The encoded protein is CASSDYPGVNAEAFF.

The chain joins TRBV2 to TRBJ1-1; no clear D gene. Germline CDR1 reads SNHLY; CDR2 reads FYNNEI. The CDR3 has 12 amino acids. V was cut by 7 bases and J by 0 bases, with 6 bases left in between. The CDR3 DNA is TGTGCCAGCATCAGATTGAACACTGAAGCTTTCTTT. Protein product: CASIRLNTEAFF.

The J gene is TRBJ2-1, the V gene TRBV9; D might be TRBD2 (5 bases). Trimming stripped 0 bases from V and 7 bases from J, with 14 bases between. The CDR3 sequence is 15 residues long. Germline CDR1 SGDLS, CDR2 YYNGEE. This chain's CDR3 is CASSVGYRGSNEQFF. CDR3 sequence (DNA): TGTGCCAGCAGCGTAGGTTATAGAGGGTCAAATGAGCAGTTCTTC.

The J gene is TRBJ2-1, the V gene TRBV7-3, with D perhaps TRBD2 (6 bases). The germline V gene encodes CDR1 SGHTA and CDR2 FQGTGA. The CDR3 loop spans 13 amino acids. V was cut by 8 bases and J by 5 bases, with 13 bases left in between. The CDR3 loop reads CASGGDWDNEQFF. CDR3 nucleotide sequence: TGTGCCAGCGGAGGGGATTGGGACAATGAGCAGTTCTTC.

The chain combines TRBV7-2 with TRBJ1-1, with 7 bases identical to TRBD1. The CDR3 is made up of 13 amino acids. The V gene end was trimmed by 1 base and the J gene end by 11 bases; junction bases not matched to a gene: 7. Germline lookup yields CDR1 SGHTA and CDR2 FQGNSA. CDR3 DNA sequence: TGTGCCAGCAGCTTAGAGACAGGGCGGAGGGCTTTCTTT. Protein product: CASSLETGRRAFF.

The chain recombines TRBV7-6 with TRBJ2-5, with TRBD2 matching 8 bases. After removal of 0 bases from V and 2 bases from J, the junction contained 5 bases not matched to a gene. The CDR3 is 16 residues long. CDR1 is SGHVS, CDR2 FNYEAQ, per germline. The CDR3 bases are TGTGCCAGCAGCTTAGCCCGGACTAGCCGACAAGAGACCCAGTACTTC. It encodes CASSLARTSRQETQYF. Using reference TRBV7-6 and TRBJ2-5 for the parts outside the CDR3, the full variable domain is GAGVSQSPRYKVTKRGQDVALRCDPISGHVSLYWYRQALGQGPEFLTYFNYEAQQDKSGLPNDRFSAERPEGSISTLTIQRTEQRDSAMYRCASSLARTSRQETQYFGPGTRLLVL.

The V gene is TRBV10-3, the J gene TRBJ1-1; the match to TRBD1 covers 8 bases. The CDR3 totals 15 residues. The V and J ends lost 1 base and 2 bases, in that order; junction bases with no gene match: 3. CDR1 is ENHRY, CDR2 SYGVKD, per germline. The DNA of the CDR3 is TGTGCCATCAGTGAGTTTCCAGGGGGCAACACTGAAGCTTTCTTT. Its translation is CAISEFPGGNTEAFF.

This clone has more than one count but fewer than ten. This chain joins TRBV4-3 and TRBJ1-6, with 7 bases matching TRBD1. With 0 bases clipped from V and 7 bases from J, the junction kept 6 bases outside the gene matches. Germline assignment: CDR1 LGHNA and CDR2 YSLEER. CDR3 size: 16 residues. In nucleotides, the CDR3 is TGCGCCAGCAGCCAAGATGCCCGACAGGGAAATTCACCCCTCCACTTT. Residues: CASSQDARQGNSPLHF.

The rearrangement links TRBV6-5 to TRBJ1-3; 7 bases line up with TRBD1. V was pared by 5 bases and J by 5 bases, with 6 bases of the junction left unmatched. CDR3 length equals 14 residues. Germline values: CDR1 MNHEY, CDR2 SVGAGI. The CDR3 is CASSHRDSRNTIYF. DNA for the CDR3: TGTGCCAGCAGTCACAGGGACAGCCGAAACACCATATATTTT.

The chain employs TRBV30 and TRBJ2-2; the D is unclear. CDR1 and CDR2 (germline): GTSNPN, SVGIG (reference sequence). CDR3 length equals 14 residues. The ends were cut back, 2 bases at V and 0 bases at J, with 7 bases in the middle. The DNA for the CDR3 is TGTGCCTGGAGTCGGTACTCGAACACCGGGGAGCTGTTTTTT. It codes for CAWSRYSNTGELFF. The full variable domain, its missing parts supplied by reference TRBV30 and TRBJ2-2, is SQTIHQWPATLVQPVGSPLSLECTVEGTSNPNLYWYRQAAGRGLQLLFYSVGIGQISSEVPQNLSASRPQDRQFILSSKKLLLSDSGFYLCAWSRYSNTGELFFGEGSRLTVL.

This chain links TRBV29-1 with TRBJ1-1, with TRBD1 matching over 7 bases. With 6 bases clipped from V and 3 bases from J, the junction kept 4 bases outside the gene matches. CDR1 and CDR2 (germline): SQVTM, ANQGSEA. There are 12 residues in the CDR3. CDR3 amino acids: CSVQGEYTEAFF. Here the CDR3 DNA reads TGCAGCGTGCAGGGGGAGTACACTGAAGCTTTCTTT.

The gene calls are TRBV30 and TRBJ1-5; D is uncertain. CDR1 is GTSNPN, CDR2 SVGIG, per germline (reference sequence). Trimming removed 0 bases from V and 5 bases from J, with 5 bases in between. The CDR3 has 12 residues. The CDR3 DNA sequence: TGTGCCTGGAGTGTACTCGATCAGCCCCAGCATTTT. Translating it yields CAWSVLDQPQHF.